This TCR beta chain was captured in a study of patients and donors after allogeneic stem cell transplantation. V shed 7 bases, J shed 3 bases, and the junction held 3 bases outside the gene matches. The germline gives CDR1 KGHDR, CDR2 SFDVKD. This CDR3 comprises 13 residues. One entry per CDR3 protein results from TCRdb running MiXCR on the RT-PCR reads. The data contain hundreds of thousands of distinct CDR3 sequences, 16% of them singletons. Sequenced sample: blood, either unsorted or a sorted T cell fraction (not recorded which). The rearrangement joins TRBV24-1 to TRBJ2-7; 9 nucleotides match TRBD1. The clonotype was recovered from a human donor who was either an allogeneic HSCT recipient or a stem cell or donor lymphocyte infusion donor (not recorded which). It is not recorded whose cells these are; they may come from a transplant donor. This CDR3 is CATSGTGFYEQYF. CDR3 DNA: TGTGCCACCAGCGGGACAGGGTTCTACGAGCAGTACTTC.